This TCR beta chain was obtained from a study of cytomegalovirus exposure and HLA in healthy donors. Study information: HLA-typed donors were the source of approximately 85 million unique TCRs held in an early data release.

This PCR relied on a set of 60 Vbeta primers and 13 Jbeta primers. Some clones are missing from TCRdb's copy, which holds only in-frame ones; the method was immunoSEQ multiplex PCR. In all, the sample yields 150,000 to 200,000 clones. The CDR3 totals 15 residues. After removal of 1 base from V and 3 bases from J, the junction contained 6 bases not matched to a gene. Germline assignment: CDR1 GTSNPN and CDR2 SVGIG (reference sequence). The V and J genes are TRBV30 and TRBJ2-3; 8 nucleotides match TRBD1. Specimen: PBMCs. The TCR was taken from a man under 40 in good health and CMV-seronegative. The CDR3 DNA reads TGTGCCTGGAGTGCCAGGGGGCGGTCGACAGATACGCAGTATTTT. It codes for CAWSARGRSTDTQYF.